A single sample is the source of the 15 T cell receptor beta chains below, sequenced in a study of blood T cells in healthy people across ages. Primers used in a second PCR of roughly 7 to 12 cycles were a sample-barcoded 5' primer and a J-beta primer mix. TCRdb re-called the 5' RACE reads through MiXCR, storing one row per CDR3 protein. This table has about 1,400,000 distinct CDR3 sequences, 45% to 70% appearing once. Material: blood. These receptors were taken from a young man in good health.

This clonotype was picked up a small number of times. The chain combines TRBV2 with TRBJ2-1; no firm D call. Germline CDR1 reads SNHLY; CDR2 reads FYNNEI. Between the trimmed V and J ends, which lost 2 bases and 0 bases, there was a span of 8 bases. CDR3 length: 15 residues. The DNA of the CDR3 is TGTGCCAGCAGTGAATGGCTTAGCTCCTACAATGAGCAGTTCTTC. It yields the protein CASSEWLSSYNEQFF.

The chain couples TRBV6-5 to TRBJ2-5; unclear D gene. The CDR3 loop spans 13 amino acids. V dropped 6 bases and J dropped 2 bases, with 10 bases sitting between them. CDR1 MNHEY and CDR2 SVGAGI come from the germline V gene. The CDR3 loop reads CASSRWRQETQYF. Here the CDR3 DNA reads TGTGCCAGCAGCCGGTGGCGTCAAGAGACCCAGTACTTC.

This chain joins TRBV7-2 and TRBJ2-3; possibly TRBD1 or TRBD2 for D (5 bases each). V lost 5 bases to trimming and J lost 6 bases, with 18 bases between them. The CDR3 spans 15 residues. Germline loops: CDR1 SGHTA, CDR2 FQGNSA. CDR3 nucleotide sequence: TGTGCCAGCAGCCCCTCGGGGAGTAACAGGGATACGCAGTATTTT. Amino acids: CASSPSGSNRDTQYF.

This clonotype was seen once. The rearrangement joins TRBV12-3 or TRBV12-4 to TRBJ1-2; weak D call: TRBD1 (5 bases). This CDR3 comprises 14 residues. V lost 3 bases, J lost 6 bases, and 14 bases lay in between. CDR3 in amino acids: CASSFGQGGDGYTF. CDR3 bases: TGTGCCAGCAGTTTCGGGCAGGGAGGCGATGGCTACACCTTC.

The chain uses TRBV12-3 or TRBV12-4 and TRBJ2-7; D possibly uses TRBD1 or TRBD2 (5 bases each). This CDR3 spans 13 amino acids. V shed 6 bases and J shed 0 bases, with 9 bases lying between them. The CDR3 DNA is TGTGCCAGCAGCAAGGGGAGCTCCTACGAGCAGTACTTC. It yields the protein CASSKGSSYEQYF.

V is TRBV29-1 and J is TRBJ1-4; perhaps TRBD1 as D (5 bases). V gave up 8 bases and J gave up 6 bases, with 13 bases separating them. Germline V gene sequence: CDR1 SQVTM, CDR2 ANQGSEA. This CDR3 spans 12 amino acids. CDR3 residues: CSIGVGDEKLFF. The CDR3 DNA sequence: TGCAGCATAGGGGTAGGGGATGAAAAACTGTTTTTT.

The CDR3 is CASSEGGVGSGANVLTF. The CDR3 region has the DNA TGTGCCAGCAGCGAGGGAGGCGTAGGCTCTGGGGCCAACGTCCTGACTTTC. This chain joins TRBV16 and TRBJ2-6, with D perhaps TRBD2 (6 bases). V lost 5 bases, J lost 0 bases, and 14 bases lay in between. Per germline, CDR1 KGHSY and CDR2 FQNENV. The CDR3 is 17 residues long.

The CDR3 nucleotides read TGCGCCAGCAGCCAAGAGTGGACTAGCGGTAACGAGCAGTACTTC. Translated: CASSQEWTSGNEQYF. The chain is built from TRBV4-1 and TRBJ2-7; 10 nucleotides line up with TRBD2. The CDR3 runs to 15 residues. The ends lost 0 bases at V and 5 bases at J; junction bases unmatched: 4. Germline CDR1 and CDR2: MGHRA and YSYEKL.

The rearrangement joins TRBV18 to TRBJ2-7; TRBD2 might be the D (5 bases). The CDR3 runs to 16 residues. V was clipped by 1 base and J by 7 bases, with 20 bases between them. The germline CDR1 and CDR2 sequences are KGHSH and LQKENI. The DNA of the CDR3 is TGTGCCAGCTCACCACTTTTAGGACTCGCCTCGAGGGAGCAGTACTTC. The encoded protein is CASSPLLGLASREQYF.

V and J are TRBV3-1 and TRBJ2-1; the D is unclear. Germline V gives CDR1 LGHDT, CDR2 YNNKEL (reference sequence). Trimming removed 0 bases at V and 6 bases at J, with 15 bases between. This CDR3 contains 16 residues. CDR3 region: CASSQDIGGTSNEQFF. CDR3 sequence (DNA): TGTGCCAGCAGCCAAGATATAGGTGGTACTTCCAATGAGCAGTTCTTC.

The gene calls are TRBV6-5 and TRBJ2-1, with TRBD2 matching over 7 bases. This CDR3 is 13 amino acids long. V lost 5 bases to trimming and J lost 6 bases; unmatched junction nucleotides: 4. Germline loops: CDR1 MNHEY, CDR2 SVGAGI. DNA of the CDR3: TGTGCCAGCAGTGACCGGACTAGCAATGAGCAGTTCTTC. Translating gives CASSDRTSNEQFF.

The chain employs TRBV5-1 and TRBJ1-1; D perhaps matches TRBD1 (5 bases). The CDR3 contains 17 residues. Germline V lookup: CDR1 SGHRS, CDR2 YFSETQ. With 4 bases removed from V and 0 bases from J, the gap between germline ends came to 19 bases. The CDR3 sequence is CASSPSRPGSMNTEAFF. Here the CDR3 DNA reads TGCGCCAGCAGCCCATCGAGGCCAGGGTCAATGAACACTGAAGCTTTCTTT. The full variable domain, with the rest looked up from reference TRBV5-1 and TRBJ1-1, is KAGVTQTPRYLIKTRGQQVTLSCSPISGHRSVSWYQQTPGQGLQFLFEYFSETQRNKGNFPGRFSGRQFSNSRSEMNVSTLELGDSALYLCASSPSRPGSMNTEAFFGQGTRLTVV.

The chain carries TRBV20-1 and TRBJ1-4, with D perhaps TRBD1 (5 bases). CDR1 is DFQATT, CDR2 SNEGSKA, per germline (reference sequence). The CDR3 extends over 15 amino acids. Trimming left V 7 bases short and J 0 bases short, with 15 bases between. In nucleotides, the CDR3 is TGCAGTGTGGGGGAGGGGACTGCAACTAATGAAAAACTGTTTTTT. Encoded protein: CSVGEGTATNEKLFF.

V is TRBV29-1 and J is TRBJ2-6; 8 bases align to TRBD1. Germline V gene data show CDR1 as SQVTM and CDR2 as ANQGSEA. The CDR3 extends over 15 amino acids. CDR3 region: CAESQGAGGANVLTF. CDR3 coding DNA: TGCGCAGAATCCCAGGGGGCGGGGGGGGCCAACGTCCTGACTTTC.

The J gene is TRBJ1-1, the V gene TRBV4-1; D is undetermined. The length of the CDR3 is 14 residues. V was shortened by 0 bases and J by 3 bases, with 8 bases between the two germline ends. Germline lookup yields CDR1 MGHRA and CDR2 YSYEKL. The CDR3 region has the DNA TGCGCCAGCAGCCAAGATTCCTTGTACACTGAAGCTTTCTTT. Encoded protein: CASSQDSLYTEAFF.